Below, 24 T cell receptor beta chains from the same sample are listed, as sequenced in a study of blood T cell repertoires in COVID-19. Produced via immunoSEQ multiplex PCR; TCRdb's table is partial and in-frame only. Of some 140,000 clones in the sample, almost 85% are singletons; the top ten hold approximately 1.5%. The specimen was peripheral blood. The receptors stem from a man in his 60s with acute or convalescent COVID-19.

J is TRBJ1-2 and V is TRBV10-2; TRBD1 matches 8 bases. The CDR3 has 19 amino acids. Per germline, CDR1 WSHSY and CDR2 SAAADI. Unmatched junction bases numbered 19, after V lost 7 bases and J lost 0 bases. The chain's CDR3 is CASKLTSGTGDNTNYGYTF. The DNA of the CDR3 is TGCGCCAGCAAATTAACCTCCGGGACAGGCGACAACACTAACTATGGCTACACCTTC.

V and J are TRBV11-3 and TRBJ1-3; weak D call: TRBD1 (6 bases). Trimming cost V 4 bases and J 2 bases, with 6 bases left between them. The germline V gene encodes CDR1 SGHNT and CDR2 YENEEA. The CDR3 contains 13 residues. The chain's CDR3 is CASSYRAGNTIYF. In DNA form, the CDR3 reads TGTGCCAGCAGCTACAGGGCTGGAAACACCATATATTTT.

This CDR3 reads CASKGPTSGGSQFF. As DNA, the CDR3 is TGTGCCAGCAAGGGCCCGACTAGCGGGGGGAGCCAGTTCTTC. The chain has TRBV7-2 and TRBJ2-1; 13 nucleotides match TRBD2. V dropped 7 bases and J dropped 13; count of bases not matched to a gene: 10. Germline V gene lookup returns CDR1 SGHTA and CDR2 FQGNSA. The CDR3 is 14 amino acids.

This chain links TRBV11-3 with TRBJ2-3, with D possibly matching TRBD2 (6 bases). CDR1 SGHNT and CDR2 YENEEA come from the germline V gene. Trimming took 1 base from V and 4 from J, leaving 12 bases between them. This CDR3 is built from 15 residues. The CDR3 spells CASSLGSGPPDTQYF. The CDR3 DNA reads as TGTGCCAGCAGCTTAGGTAGCGGCCCCCCAGATACGCAGTATTTT.

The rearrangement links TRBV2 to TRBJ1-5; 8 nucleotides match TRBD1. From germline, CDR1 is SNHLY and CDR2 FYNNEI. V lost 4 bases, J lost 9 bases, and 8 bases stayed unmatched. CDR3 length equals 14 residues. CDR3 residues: CASSGNRGSGPQHF. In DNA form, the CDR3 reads TGTGCCAGCAGTGGGAACAGGGGGTCGGGGCCCCAGCATTTT.

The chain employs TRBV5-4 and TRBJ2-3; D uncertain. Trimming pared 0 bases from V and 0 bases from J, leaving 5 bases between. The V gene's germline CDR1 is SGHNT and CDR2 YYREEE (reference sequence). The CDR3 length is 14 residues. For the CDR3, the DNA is TGTGCCAGCAGCTTGGAATCAAGCACAGATACGCAGTATTTT. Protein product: CASSLESSTDTQYF.

The CDR3 nucleotides are TGTGCCAGCAGCTCCCTCAGTACGCAGTATTTT. Translated: CASSSLSTQYF. The chain links TRBV7-2 to TRBJ2-3; D uncertain. This CDR3 comprises 11 residues. V lost 4 bases, J lost 8 bases, and 7 bases lay in between. In germline, CDR1 is SGHTA, CDR2 FQGNSA.

CDR3 DNA: TGTGCCAGCAGCGTTGATGACAGGAGCGTTTACTTC. This sequence encodes CASSVDDRSVYF. The V gene is TRBV9, the J gene TRBJ2-7; TRBD1 is a possible D gene (6 bases). The V end lost 2 bases, the J end lost 13 bases, and 16 bases lay between the germline ends. The CDR3 spans 12 residues. Per germline, CDR1 SGDLS and CDR2 YYNGEE.

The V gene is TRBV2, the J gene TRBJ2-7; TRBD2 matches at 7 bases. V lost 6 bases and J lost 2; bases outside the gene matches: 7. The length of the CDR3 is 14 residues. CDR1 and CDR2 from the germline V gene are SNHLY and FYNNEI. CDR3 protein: CASRGGAKTYEQYF. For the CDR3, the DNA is TGTGCCAGCAGGGGAGGGGCCAAAACCTACGAGCAGTACTTC.

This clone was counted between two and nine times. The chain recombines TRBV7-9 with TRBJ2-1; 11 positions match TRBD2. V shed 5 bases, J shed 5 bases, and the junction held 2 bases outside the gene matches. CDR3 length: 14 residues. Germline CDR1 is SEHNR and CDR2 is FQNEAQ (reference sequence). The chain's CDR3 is CASSPGLADNEQFF. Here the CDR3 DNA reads TGTGCCAGCAGCCCGGGACTAGCGGACAATGAGCAGTTCTTC.

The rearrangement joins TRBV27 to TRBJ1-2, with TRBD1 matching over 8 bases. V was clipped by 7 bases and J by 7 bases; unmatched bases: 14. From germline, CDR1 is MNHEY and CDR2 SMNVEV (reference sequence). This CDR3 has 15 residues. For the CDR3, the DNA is TGTGCCAGCACCCTCACTGGTGGGACAGGATTTGGCTACACCTTC. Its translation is CASTLTGGTGFGYTF.

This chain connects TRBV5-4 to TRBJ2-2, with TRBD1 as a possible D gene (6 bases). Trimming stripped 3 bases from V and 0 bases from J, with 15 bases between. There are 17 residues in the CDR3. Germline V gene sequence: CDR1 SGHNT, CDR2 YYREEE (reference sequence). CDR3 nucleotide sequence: TGTGCCAGCAGCTCCTTTCAGGGGTTCGCGAACACCGGGGAGCTGTTTTTT. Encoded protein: CASSSFQGFANTGELFF.

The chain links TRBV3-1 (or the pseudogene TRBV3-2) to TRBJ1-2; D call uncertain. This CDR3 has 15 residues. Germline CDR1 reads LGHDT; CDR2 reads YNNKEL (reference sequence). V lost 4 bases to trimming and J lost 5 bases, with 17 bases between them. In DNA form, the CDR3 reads TGTGCCAGCAGCCCCCGTGAAGGGAGAAGATATGGCTACACCTTC. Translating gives CASSPREGRRYGYTF.

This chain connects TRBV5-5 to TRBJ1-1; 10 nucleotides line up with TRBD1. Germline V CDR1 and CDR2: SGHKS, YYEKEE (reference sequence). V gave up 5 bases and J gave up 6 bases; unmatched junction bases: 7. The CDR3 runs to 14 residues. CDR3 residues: CASSTTGGFAEAFF. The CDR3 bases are TGTGCCAGCAGTACGACAGGGGGCTTCGCTGAAGCTTTCTTT.

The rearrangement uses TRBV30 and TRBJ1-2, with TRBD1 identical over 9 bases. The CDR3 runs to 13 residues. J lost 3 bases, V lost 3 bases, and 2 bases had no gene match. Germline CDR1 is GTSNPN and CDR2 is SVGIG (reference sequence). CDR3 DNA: TGTGCCTGGAGGAGGGACAGGGACTATGGCTACACCTTC. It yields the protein CAWRRDRDYGYTF.

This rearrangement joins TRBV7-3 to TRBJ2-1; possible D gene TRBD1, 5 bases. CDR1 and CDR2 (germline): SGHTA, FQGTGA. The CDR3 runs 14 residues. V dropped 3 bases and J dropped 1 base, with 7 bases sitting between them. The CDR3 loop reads CASSLQGSYNEQFF. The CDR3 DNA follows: TGTGCCAGCAGCTTGCAGGGATCCTACAATGAGCAGTTCTTC.

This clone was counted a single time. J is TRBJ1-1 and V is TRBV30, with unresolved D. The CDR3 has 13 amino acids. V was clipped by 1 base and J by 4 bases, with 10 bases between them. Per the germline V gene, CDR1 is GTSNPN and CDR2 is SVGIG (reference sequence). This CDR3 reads CAWSARGSTEAFF. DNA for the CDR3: TGTGCCTGGAGTGCTCGGGGTTCCACTGAAGCTTTCTTT.

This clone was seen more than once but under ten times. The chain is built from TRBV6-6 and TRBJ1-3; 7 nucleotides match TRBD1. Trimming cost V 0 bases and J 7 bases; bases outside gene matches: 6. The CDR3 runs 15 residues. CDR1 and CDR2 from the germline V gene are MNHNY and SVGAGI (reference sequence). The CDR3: CASSYSGQVGNTIYF. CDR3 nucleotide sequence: TGTGCCAGCAGTTACTCCGGACAGGTCGGGAACACCATATATTTT.

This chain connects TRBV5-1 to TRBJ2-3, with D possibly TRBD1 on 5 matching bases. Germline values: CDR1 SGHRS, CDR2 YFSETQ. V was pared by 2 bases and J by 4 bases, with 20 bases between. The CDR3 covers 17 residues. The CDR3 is CASSFLRQHLGADTQYF. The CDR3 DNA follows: TGCGCCAGCAGCTTCCTAAGACAGCATCTTGGGGCAGATACGCAGTATTTT.

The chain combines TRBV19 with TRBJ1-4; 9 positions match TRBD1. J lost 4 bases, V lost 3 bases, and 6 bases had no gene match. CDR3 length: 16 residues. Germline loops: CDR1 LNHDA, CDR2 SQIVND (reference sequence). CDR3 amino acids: CASSMGQGTHNEKLFF. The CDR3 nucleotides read TGTGCCAGTAGTATGGGACAGGGAACCCATAATGAAAAACTGTTTTTT.

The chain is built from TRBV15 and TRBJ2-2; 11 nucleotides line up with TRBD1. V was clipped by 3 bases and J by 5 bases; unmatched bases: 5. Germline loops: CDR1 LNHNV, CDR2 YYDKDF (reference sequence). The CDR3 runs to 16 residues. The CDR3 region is CATSSGTGGITGELFF. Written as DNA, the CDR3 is TGTGCCACCAGCAGTGGGACAGGGGGAATTACCGGGGAGCTGTTTTTT.

As DNA, the CDR3 is TGTGCCAGTAGCCCTCGGGGGGGCGAACAGCCCCAGCATTTT. Amino acids: CASSPRGGEQPQHF. This chain connects TRBV19 to TRBJ1-5, with D maybe TRBD1 (6 bases). CDR1 LNHDA and CDR2 SQIVND come from the germline V gene (reference sequence). The CDR3 is 14 residues long. V was pared by 6 bases and J by 7 bases, with 16 bases between. The whole variable domain, filled in from reference TRBV19 and TRBJ1-5, reads DGGITQSPKYLFRKEGQNVTLSCEQNLNHDAMYWYRQDPGQGLRLIYYSQIVNDFQKGDIAEGYSVSREKKESFPLTVTSAQKNPTAFYLCASSPRGGEQPQHFGDGTRLSIL.

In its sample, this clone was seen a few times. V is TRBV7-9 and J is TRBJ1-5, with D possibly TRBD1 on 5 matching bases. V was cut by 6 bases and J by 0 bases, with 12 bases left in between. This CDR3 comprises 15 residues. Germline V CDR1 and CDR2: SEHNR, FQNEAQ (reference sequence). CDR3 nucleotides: TGTGCCAGCAGACCCCGACAGTCTAGCAATCAGCCCCAGCATTTT. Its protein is CASRPRQSSNQPQHF. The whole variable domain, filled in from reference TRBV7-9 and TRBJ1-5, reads DTGVSQNPRHKITKRGQNVTFRCDPISEHNRLYWYRQTLGQGPEFLTYFQNEAQLEKSRLLSDRFSAERPKGSFSTLEIQRTEQGDSAMYLCASRPRQSSNQPQHFGDGTRLSIL.

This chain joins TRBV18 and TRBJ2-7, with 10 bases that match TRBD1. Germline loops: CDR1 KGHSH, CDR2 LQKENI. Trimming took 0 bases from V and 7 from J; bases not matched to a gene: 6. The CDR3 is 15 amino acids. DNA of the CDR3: TGTGCCAGCTCACCACCGCCGACAGGGGGCCAAGAGCAGTACTTC. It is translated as CASSPPPTGGQEQYF.